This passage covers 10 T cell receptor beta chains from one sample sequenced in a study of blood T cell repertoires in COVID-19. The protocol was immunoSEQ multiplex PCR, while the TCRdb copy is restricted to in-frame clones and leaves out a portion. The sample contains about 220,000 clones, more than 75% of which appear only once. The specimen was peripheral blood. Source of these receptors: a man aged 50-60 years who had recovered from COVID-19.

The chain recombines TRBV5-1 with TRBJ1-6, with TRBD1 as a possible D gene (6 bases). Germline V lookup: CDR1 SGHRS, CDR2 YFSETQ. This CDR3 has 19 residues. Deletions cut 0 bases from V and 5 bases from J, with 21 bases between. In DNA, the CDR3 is TGCGCCAGCAGCTTGGTGAAGTCGCGGGGGGCGCCGAATAATTCACCCCTCCACTTT. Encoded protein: CASSLVKSRGAPNNSPLHF.

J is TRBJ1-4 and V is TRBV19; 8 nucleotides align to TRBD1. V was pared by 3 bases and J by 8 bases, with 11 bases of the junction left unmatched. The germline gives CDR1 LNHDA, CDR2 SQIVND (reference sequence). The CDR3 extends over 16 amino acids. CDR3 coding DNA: TGTGCCAGTAGTATTGGATTTCAGGGGGCCGGAGAAAAACTGTTTTTT. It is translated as CASSIGFQGAGEKLFF. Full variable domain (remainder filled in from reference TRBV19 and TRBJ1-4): DGGITQSPKYLFRKEGQNVTLSCEQNLNHDAMYWYRQDPGQGLRLIYYSQIVNDFQKGDIAEGYSVSREKKESFPLTVTSAQKNPTAFYLCASSIGFQGAGEKLFFGSGTQLSVL.

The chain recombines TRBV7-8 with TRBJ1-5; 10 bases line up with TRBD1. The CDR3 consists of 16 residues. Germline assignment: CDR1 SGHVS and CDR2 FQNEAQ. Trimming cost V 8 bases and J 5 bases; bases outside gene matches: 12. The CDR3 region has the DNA TGTGCCAGCGGATACCGGGACAGGGGATTTGATCAGCCCCAGCATTTT. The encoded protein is CASGYRDRGFDQPQHF.

The CDR3 nucleotides read TGTGCCAGCAGCCTCGTACCGCCGGGACAGGGGTACCAAGAGACCCAGTACTTC. Translation: CASSLVPPGQGYQETQYF. V usage is TRBV7-8 and J usage is TRBJ2-5; 10 nucleotides align to TRBD1. This CDR3 has 18 residues. The V segment lost 5 bases and the J segment 0 bases; nucleotides outside the gene matches: 12. Per germline, CDR1 SGHVS and CDR2 FQNEAQ.

The CDR3 is CASSSGDSAGEQFF. CDR3 in DNA: TGTGCCAGCAGCTCGGGGGATAGCGCGGGTGAGCAGTTCTTC. The V gene is TRBV7-2, the J gene TRBJ2-1, with a tentative D call TRBD2 (6 bases). CDR1 is SGHTA and CDR2 is FQGNSA in the germline V gene. Trimming shortened V by 4 bases and J by 9 bases, and 16 bases separated the two germline ends. CDR3 length equals 14 residues. Using reference TRBV7-2 and TRBJ2-1 for the parts outside the CDR3, the full variable domain is GAGVSQSPSNKVTEKGKDVELRCDPISGHTALYWYRQSLGQGLEFLIYFQGNSAPDKSGLPSDRFSAERTGGSVSTLTIQRTQQEDSAVYLCASSSGDSAGEQFFGPGTRLTVL.

CDR3 in amino acids: CASSPFPAYEQYF. CDR3 nucleotide sequence: TGTGCCAGCAGCCCCTTTCCCGCGTACGAGCAGTACTTC. The J gene is TRBJ2-7, the V gene TRBV28; unclear D gene. The CDR3 runs to 13 residues. Trimming took 6 bases from V and 4 from J, leaving 13 bases between them. CDR1 MDHEN and CDR2 SYDVKM come from the germline V gene.

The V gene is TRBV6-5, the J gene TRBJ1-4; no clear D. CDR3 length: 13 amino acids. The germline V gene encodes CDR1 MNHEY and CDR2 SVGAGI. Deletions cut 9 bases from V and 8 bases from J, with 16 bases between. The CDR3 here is CASNDPKREKLFF. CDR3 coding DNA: TGTGCCAGTAATGACCCTAAGCGGGAAAAACTGTTTTTT.

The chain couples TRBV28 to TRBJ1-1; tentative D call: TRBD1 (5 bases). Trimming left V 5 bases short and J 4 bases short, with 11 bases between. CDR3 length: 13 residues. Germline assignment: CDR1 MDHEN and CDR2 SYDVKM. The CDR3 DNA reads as TGTGCCAGCAGTACGGACACCAGCACTGAAGCTTTCTTT. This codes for CASSTDTSTEAFF.

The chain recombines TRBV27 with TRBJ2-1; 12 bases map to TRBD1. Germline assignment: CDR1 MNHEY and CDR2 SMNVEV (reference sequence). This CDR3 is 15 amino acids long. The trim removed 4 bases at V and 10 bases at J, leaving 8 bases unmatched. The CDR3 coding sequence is TGTGCCAGCAGTTCGGGGGGGACAGGGGGCGAAGAGCAGTTCTTC. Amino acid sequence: CASSSGGTGGEEQFF.

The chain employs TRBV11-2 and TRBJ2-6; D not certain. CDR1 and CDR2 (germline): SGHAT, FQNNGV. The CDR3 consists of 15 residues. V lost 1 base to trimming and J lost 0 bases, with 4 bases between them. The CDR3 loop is CASSLVSSGANVLTF. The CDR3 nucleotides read TGTGCCAGCAGCTTAGTGAGCTCTGGGGCCAACGTCCTGACTTTC.